This T cell receptor (beta chain) is from a study of cytomegalovirus exposure and HLA in healthy donors. This CDR3 is built from 14 residues. V was pared by 0 bases and J by 7 bases, with 12 bases between. From germline, CDR1 is MDHEN and CDR2 SYDVKM. When sampled, the donors appeared nominally healthy, though they likely had unrecorded immune exposures. Study findings and constraints: Within an earlier analysis, most TCR beta V segments proved productive either about 90% or about 30% of the time. Exclusion as indistinguishable affected some V segments, including TRBV6-2 and TRBV6-3. Overall, approximately 150 TCR beta chains were annotated as cytomegalovirus-associated.

It was with 60 Vbeta and 13 Jbeta primers that the PCR ran. Assay: immunoSEQ multiplex PCR; the TCRdb copy retains only in-frame clones and omits some. The sample contains 100,000 to 150,000 clones, 75% to 80% of which appear only once. Of note for this clone: No antigen is known for it.

The TCR comes from a woman aged 60 to 75 in good health and CMV-seronegative. V is TRBV28 and J is TRBJ1-1; weak D call: TRBD1 (6 bases). Sequences were obtained from PBMCs. The CDR3, as DNA: TGTGCCAGCAGTTTATGGGCTGGGGGCGGTGAAGCTTTCTTT. Amino acids: CASSLWAGGGEAFF. The variable domain in full, with the rest retrieved from reference TRBV28 and TRBJ1-1, is DVKVTQSSRYLVKRTGEKVFLECVQDMDHENMFWYRQDPGLGLRLIYFSYDVKMKEKGDIPEGYSVSREKKERFSLILESASTNQTSMYLCASSLWAGGGEAFFGQGTRLTVV.